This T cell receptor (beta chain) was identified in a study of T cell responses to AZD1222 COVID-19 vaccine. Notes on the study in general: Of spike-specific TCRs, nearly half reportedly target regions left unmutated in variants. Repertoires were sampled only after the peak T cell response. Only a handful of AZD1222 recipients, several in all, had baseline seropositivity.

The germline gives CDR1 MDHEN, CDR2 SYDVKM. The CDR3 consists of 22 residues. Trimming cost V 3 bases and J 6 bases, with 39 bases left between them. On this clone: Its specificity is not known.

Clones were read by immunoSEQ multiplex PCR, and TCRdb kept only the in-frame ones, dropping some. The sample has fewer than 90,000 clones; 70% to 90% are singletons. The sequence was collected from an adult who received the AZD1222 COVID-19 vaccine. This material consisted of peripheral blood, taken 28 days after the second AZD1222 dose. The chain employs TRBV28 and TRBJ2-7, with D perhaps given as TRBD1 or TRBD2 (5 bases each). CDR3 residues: CASSFLVYSPWAGDPDSGEQYF. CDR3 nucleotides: TGTGCCAGCAGTTTTCTCGTTTACTCCCCCTGGGCCGGGGACCCGGACTCGGGCGAGCAGTACTTC.